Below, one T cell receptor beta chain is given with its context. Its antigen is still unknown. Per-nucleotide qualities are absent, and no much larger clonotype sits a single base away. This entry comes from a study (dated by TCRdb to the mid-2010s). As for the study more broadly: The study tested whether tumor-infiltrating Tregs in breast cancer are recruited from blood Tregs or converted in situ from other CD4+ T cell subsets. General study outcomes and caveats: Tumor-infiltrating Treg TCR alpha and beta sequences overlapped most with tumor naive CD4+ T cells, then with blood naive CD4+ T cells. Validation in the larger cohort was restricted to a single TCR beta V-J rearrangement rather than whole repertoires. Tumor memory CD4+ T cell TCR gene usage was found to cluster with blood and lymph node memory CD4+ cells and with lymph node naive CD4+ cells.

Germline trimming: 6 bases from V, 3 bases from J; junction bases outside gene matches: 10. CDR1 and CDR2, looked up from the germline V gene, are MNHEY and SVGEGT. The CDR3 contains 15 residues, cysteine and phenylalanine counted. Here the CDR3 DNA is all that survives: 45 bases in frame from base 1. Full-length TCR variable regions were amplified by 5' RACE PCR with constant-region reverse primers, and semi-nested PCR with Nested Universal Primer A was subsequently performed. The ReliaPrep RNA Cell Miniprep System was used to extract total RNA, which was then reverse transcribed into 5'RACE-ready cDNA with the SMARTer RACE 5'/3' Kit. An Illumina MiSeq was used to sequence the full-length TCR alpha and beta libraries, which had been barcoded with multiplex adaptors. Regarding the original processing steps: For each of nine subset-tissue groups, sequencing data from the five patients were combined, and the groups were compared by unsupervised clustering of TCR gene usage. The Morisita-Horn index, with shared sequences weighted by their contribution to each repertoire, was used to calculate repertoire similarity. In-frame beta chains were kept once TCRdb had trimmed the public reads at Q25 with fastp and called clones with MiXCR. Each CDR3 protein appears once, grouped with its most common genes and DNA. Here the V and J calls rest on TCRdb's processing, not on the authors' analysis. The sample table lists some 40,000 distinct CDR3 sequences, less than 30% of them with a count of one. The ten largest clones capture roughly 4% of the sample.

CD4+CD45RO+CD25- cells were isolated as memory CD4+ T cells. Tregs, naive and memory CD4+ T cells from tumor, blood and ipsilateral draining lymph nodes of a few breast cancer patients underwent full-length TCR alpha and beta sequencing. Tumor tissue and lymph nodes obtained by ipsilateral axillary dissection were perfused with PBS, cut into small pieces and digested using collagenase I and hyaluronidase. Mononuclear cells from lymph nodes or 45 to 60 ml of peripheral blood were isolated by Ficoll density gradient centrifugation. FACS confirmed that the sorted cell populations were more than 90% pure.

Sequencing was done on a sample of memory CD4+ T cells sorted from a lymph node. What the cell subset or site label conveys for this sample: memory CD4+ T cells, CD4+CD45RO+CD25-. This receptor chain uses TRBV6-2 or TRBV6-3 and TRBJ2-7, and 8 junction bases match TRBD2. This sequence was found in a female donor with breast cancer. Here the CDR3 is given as CASRPGSGTDYEQYF. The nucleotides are TGTGCCAGCAGACCTGGTAGCGGGACCGACTACGAGCAGTACTTC.